A selection of T cell receptor beta chains follows, all from one sample in a study of cytomegalovirus exposure and HLA in healthy donors. Repertoires were generated with immunoSEQ multiplex PCR, while TCRdb's copy carries only in-frame clones and drops some. This sample's table has more than 95,000 clones. The sequenced sample was PBMCs. The receptors here all came from a man aged 18 to 30 in good health and CMV-seronegative. Each CDR3 is given with its conserved first and last residue. A D gene is named only where the DNA matches it firmly.

d_call: -; v_call: TRBV27; j_call: TRBJ2-3; cdr3_aa: CASSLSHQIRGDTQYF; cdr3_nt: TGTGCCAGCAGTTTATCGCACCAAATCCGGGGAGATACGCAGTATTTT
d_call: TRBD1; v_call: TRBV19; j_call: TRBJ2-5; cdr3_aa: CASSIGFRQGPTSQETQYF; cdr3_nt: TGTGCCAGTAGTATCGGATTTAGACAGGGACCCACCAGCCAAGAGACCCAGTACTTC
d_call: TRBD1; v_call: TRBV19; j_call: TRBJ2-4; cdr3_aa: CASSERDRANIQYF; cdr3_nt: TGTGCCAGTAGTGAACGGGACAGGGCAAACATTCAGTACTTC
d_call: -; v_call: TRBV9; j_call: TRBJ1-1; cdr3_aa: CASSVSGGEAFF; cdr3_nt: TGTGCCAGCAGCGTATCCGGCGGTGAAGCTTTCTTT
d_call: -; v_call: TRBV12-5; j_call: TRBJ2-7; cdr3_aa: CASGPGRGEQYF; cdr3_nt: TGTGCTAGTGGCCCCGGTAGGGGCGAGCAGTACTTC
d_call: TRBD1; v_call: TRBV5-6; j_call: TRBJ2-7; cdr3_aa: CASSLFDRGYEQYF; cdr3_nt: TGTGCCAGCAGCTTGTTCGACAGGGGCTACGAGCAGTACTTC
d_call: -; v_call: TRBV10-3; j_call: TRBJ1-2; cdr3_aa: CASGGGDSLQINYGYTF; cdr3_nt: TGTGCCAGCGGGGGGGGCGACAGCCTACAAATTAACTATGGCTACACCTTC
d_call: TRBD1; v_call: TRBV6-5; j_call: TRBJ2-7; cdr3_aa: CASSFGQGPSEQYF; cdr3_nt: TGTGCCAGCAGTTTTGGACAGGGCCCCTCCGAGCAGTACTTC
d_call: TRBD2; v_call: TRBV28; j_call: TRBJ2-1; cdr3_aa: CASSSSGSQREQFF; cdr3_nt: TGTGCCAGCAGCTCCAGCGGGAGTCAACGTGAGCAGTTCTTC
d_call: -; v_call: TRBV19; j_call: TRBJ2-3; cdr3_aa: CASSITIRDTQYF; cdr3_nt: TGTGCCAGTAGTATCACCATTCGGGATACGCAGTATTTT
d_call: TRBD2; v_call: TRBV4-1; j_call: TRBJ2-3; cdr3_aa: CASSHQRGMTSDTQYF; cdr3_nt: TGCGCCAGCAGCCATCAGCGGGGCATGACCTCAGATACGCAGTATTTT
d_call: TRBD1; v_call: TRBV5-1; j_call: TRBJ1-5; cdr3_aa: CASRPDRGNQPQHF; cdr3_nt: TGCGCCAGCAGACCTGACAGGGGTAATCAGCCCCAGCATTTT
d_call: TRBD2; v_call: TRBV28; j_call: TRBJ2-1; cdr3_aa: CASSSPEGLAGDYNEQFF; cdr3_nt: TGTGCCAGCAGTTCCCCGGAGGGACTAGCGGGGGACTACAATGAGCAGTTCTTC
d_call: -; v_call: TRBV29-1; j_call: TRBJ2-7; cdr3_aa: CSVEDKGFGTLTYEQYF; cdr3_nt: TGCAGCGTTGAAGATAAAGGATTCGGGACTTTGACCTACGAGCAGTACTTC
d_call: -; v_call: TRBV7-6; j_call: TRBJ2-5; cdr3_aa: CASSLVVGGSTQYF; cdr3_nt: TGTGCCAGCAGCTTAGTGGTGGGCGGGTCGACCCAGTACTTC
d_call: -; v_call: TRBV6-5; j_call: TRBJ2-7; cdr3_aa: CASKGAWGGSYEQYF; cdr3_nt: TGTGCCAGCAAAGGGGCCTGGGGAGGTTCCTACGAGCAGTACTTC
d_call: -; v_call: TRBV5-6; j_call: TRBJ2-5; cdr3_aa: CASSLGLDPGETQYF; cdr3_nt: TGTGCCAGCAGCTTGGGCCTCGATCCGGGGGAGACCCAGTACTTC
d_call: -; v_call: TRBV28; j_call: TRBJ2-1; cdr3_aa: CASSLGDFNEQFF; cdr3_nt: TGTGCCAGCAGTCTCGGGGATTTCAATGAGCAGTTCTTC
d_call: TRBD1; v_call: TRBV7-3; j_call: TRBJ1-1; cdr3_aa: CASSPGTGFNTEAFF; cdr3_nt: TGTGCCAGCAGCCCCGGGACAGGGTTTAACACTGAAGCTTTCTTT
d_call: TRBD1; v_call: TRBV5-6; j_call: TRBJ2-3; cdr3_aa: CASSTGGTDTQYF; cdr3_nt: TGTGCCAGCAGTACAGGGGGTACAGATACGCAGTATTTT
d_call: TRBD2; v_call: TRBV7-2; j_call: TRBJ2-7; cdr3_aa: CASSLLASGSAAYEQYF; cdr3_nt: TGTGCCAGCAGCTTATTGGCTAGCGGGAGTGCAGCCTACGAGCAGTACTTC
d_call: -; v_call: TRBV5-4; j_call: TRBJ2-7; cdr3_aa: CASSLSTEISEQYF; cdr3_nt: TGTGCCAGCAGCTTGTCAACAGAAATCAGCGAGCAGTACTTC
d_call: TRBD1; v_call: TRBV27; j_call: TRBJ2-7; cdr3_aa: CASSSLGQGAYEQYF; cdr3_nt: TGTGCCAGCAGTTCCCTGGGACAGGGGGCCTACGAGCAGTACTTC
d_call: TRBD2; v_call: TRBV5-1; j_call: TRBJ2-5; cdr3_aa: CASSLGTSGRPPEETQYF; cdr3_nt: TGCGCCAGCAGCTTGGGGACTAGCGGGAGGCCCCCCGAAGAGACCCAGTACTTC
d_call: -; v_call: TRBV21-1; j_call: TRBJ2-7; cdr3_aa: CASSKEFSRTSYEQYF; cdr3_nt: TGTGCCAGCAGCAAAGAATTCTCCAGGACTTCCTACGAGCAGTACTTC
d_call: -; v_call: TRBV5-6; j_call: TRBJ1-1; cdr3_aa: CASSFPVTNTEAFF; cdr3_nt: TGTGCCAGCAGCTTCCCAGTTACGAACACTGAAGCTTTCTTT
d_call: -; v_call: TRBV11-3; j_call: TRBJ2-7; cdr3_aa: CASSLDNRNYEQYF; cdr3_nt: TGTGCCAGCAGCTTAGATAACAGAAACTACGAGCAGTACTTC
d_call: -; v_call: TRBV5-6; j_call: TRBJ2-7; cdr3_aa: CASSLVRVSYEQYF; cdr3_nt: TGTGCCAGCAGCTTGGTCAGGGTGTCTTACGAGCAGTACTTC
d_call: TRBD2; v_call: TRBV27; j_call: TRBJ2-7; cdr3_aa: CASSLWVAGNGEQYF; cdr3_nt: TGTGCCAGCAGTTTATGGGTAGCGGGAAACGGCGAGCAGTACTTC
d_call: TRBD1; v_call: TRBV7-9; j_call: TRBJ2-5; cdr3_aa: CASSFRMGQTGEVVEQYF; cdr3_nt: TGTGCCAGCAGCTTTCGAATGGGGCAAACAGGGGAAGTAGTGGAGCAGTACTTC